Listed below are T cell receptor beta chains from one sample, sequenced in a study of cytotoxic CD8 clonotypes in ibrutinib-treated CLL. Clones were read by immunoSEQ multiplex PCR, and TCRdb kept only the in-frame ones, dropping some. The table records roughly 15,000 clones, around 80% of them present only once. Source: PBMCs, taken before ibrutinib treatment. The receptors shown here come from a human donor with chronic lymphocytic leukemia. CDR3s include the opening cysteine and the closing phenylalanine or tryptophan. Each record gives: V gene, D gene, J gene, clone size, CDR3 DNA, CDR3 protein. D genes are given only for firm matches. The size entry is marked missing in some rows and otherwise reads once, few, many or a size class.

>TRBV19|.|TRBJ1-3|few
TGTGCCATCGCCCCAGGTGATGGAAACACCATATATTTT
CAIAPGDGNTIYF
>TRBV6-6|.|TRBJ1-6|.
TGTGCCAGCAGTTCGACAGCCCCAACGTTCCCCCTCCACTTT
CASSSTAPTFPLHF
>TRBV5-1|.|TRBJ1-1|.
TGCGCCAGCCGGAAGGGGGATATGAACACTGAAGCTTTCTTT
CASRKGDMNTEAFF
>TRBV5-1|.|TRBJ2-3|.
TGCGCCAGCAGCTTGGCTGCCTGGGCAGATACGCAGTATTTT
CASSLAAWADTQYF
>TRBV10-1|.|TRBJ2-1|few
TGCGCCAGCAGTGGTCCGGGCCGGAATGAGCAGTTCTTC
CASSGPGRNEQFF
>TRBV6-6|TRBD1|TRBJ1-2|few
TGTGCCAGCAGTTACGCCGACGCCGGGACAGATGGCTACACCTTC
CASSYADAGTDGYTF
>TRBV10-1|TRBD2|TRBJ2-7|.
TGCGCCAGATTAGCGGGAGGGTCCTACGAGCAGTACTTC
CARLAGGSYEQYF
>TRBV2|.|TRBJ1-4|few
TGTGCCAGCTCCGGGGTCGGTGAAAAACTGTTTTTT
CASSGVGEKLFF
>TRBV7-9|.|TRBJ1-1|few
TGTGCCAGCCTCCGGGCAGACCGTGGAACTGAAGCTTTCTTT
CASLRADRGTEAFF
>TRBV7-9|.|TRBJ1-2|.
TGTGCCAGCAGCATCCATAGGGGCCCGTATGGCTACACCTTC
CASSIHRGPYGYTF
>TRBV10-2|.|TRBJ2-7|.
TGCGCCAGCAGTGAGGCCTACGAGCAGTACTTC
CASSEAYEQYF
>TRBV7-7|TRBD1|TRBJ2-2|once
TGTGCTAGCAGCTCAACCTCCTCAGGGGGCCACGGGGAGCTGTTTTTT
CASSSTSSGGHGELFF
>TRBV11-2|.|TRBJ2-3|.
TGTGCCAGCTCAAGTGGGAGGACAGATACGCAGTATTTT
CASSSGRTDTQYF
>TRBV7-9|.|TRBJ1-6|.
TGTGCCAGCAGCTTTCCCAGCCAGGGCTATAATTCACCCCTCCACTTT
CASSFPSQGYNSPLHF
>TRBV5-1|TRBD1|TRBJ1-4|.
TGCGCCAGGACAGGGGCAGTCTGGGAAAAACTGTTTTTT
CARTGAVWEKLFF